This T cell receptor beta chain was captured by sequencing in a study of glioma-infiltrating T cells. Whole-study context: Approximately 1 million peripheral T cells were targeted at about 4.5- to 10-fold coverage. General study results and limits: Above-expected tissue-blood divergence occurred in all gliomas, most in low-grade ones. Very few CDR3 sequences were shared between tissue and blood.

Using RNA template, CDR3s of TCR alpha and beta were amplified with iRepertoire arm-PCR. TCRdb re-derived calls from the multiplex PCR reads in MiXCR, one entry per CDR3 protein. Of 300,000 to 450,000 distinct CDR3 sequences in the sample, 41% were seen once. This CDR3 region has 14 residues. With V trimmed by 4 bases and J by 5 bases, 5 bases remained unmatched. In germline, CDR1 is MDHEN, CDR2 SYDVKM. This clonotype was detected a few times. Its antigen is unidentified. Sequencing was done on a sample of glioma tissue, nonneoplastic brain tissue, or PBMCs (not recorded which). This chain joins TRBV28 and TRBJ1-5; 7 nucleotides match TRBD1. The sequence was collected from a human donor with low-grade glioma or glioblastoma, undergoing nonglioma brain surgery, or in good health (not recorded which). The CDR3 DNA reads TGTGCCAGCAGTTCCCGACAGGGATATCAGCCCCAGCATTTT. This sequence encodes CASSSRQGYQPQHF.